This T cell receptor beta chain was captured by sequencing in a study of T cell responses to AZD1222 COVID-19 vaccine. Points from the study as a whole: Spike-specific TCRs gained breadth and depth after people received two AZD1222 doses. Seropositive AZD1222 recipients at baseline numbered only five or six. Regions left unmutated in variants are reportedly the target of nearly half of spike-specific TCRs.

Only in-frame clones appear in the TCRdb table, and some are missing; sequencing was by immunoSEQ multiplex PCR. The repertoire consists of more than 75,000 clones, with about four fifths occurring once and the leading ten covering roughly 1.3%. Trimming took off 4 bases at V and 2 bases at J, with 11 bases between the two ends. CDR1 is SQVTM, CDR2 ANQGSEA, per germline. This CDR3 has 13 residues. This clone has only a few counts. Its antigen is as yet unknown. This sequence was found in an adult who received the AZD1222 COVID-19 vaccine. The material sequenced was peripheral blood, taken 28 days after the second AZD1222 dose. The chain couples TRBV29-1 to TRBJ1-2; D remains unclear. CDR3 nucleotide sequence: TGCAGCGTTGTTATTGACACAAACTATGGCTACACCTTC. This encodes CSVVIDTNYGYTF.